This passage covers 23 T cell receptor beta chains from one sample sequenced in a study of blood T cell repertoires in COVID-19. TCRdb keeps only in-frame clones here, not all; method: immunoSEQ multiplex PCR. The sample comprises approximately 85,000 clones, 90% of which are singletons, and around 4.5% rests with the top ten. The sample taken for sequencing was peripheral blood. The receptors here all came from a woman of 80 years or more with active or convalescent COVID-19.

The chain combines TRBV28 with TRBJ2-5; a possible D gene is TRBD2 (6 bases). Germline loops: CDR1 MDHEN, CDR2 SYDVKM. V lost 5 bases to trimming and J lost 2 bases, with 15 bases between them. CDR3 size: 15 residues. CDR3 coding DNA: TGTGCCAGCAGTCAGCTTTTCGGGGGACAAGAGACCCAGTACTTC. Its translation is CASSQLFGGQETQYF. The full variable domain, with the rest looked up from reference TRBV28 and TRBJ2-5, is DVKVTQSSRYLVKRTGEKVFLECVQDMDHENMFWYRQDPGLGLRLIYFSYDVKMKEKGDIPEGYSVSREKKERFSLILESASTNQTSMYLCASSQLFGGQETQYFGPGTRLLVL.

This sequence joins TRBV27 and TRBJ1-4; TRBD1 matches 9 bases. The J segment lost 8 bases and the V segment lost 5 bases, leaving 6 bases of the junction unmatched. This CDR3 is built from 14 residues. The germline gives CDR1 MNHEY, CDR2 SMNVEV (reference sequence). CDR3 amino acids: CASSPGTGREKLFF. The CDR3 nucleotides read TGTGCCAGCAGTCCCGGGACAGGGAGGGAAAAACTGTTTTTT.

The chain is built from TRBV19 and TRBJ2-5, with 7 nucleotides matching TRBD1. V dropped 6 bases and J dropped 5; count of bases not matched to a gene: 15. The CDR3 sequence is 16 residues long. The germline CDR1 and CDR2 sequences are LNHDA and SQIVND (reference sequence). CDR3 coding DNA: TGTGCCAGTAGGCTCTGGACGAGGGGGCCTTGGGAGACCCAGTACTTC. This encodes CASRLWTRGPWETQYF.

This clone was seen a few times. The chain recombines TRBV28 with TRBJ1-4; 10 bases are shared with TRBD1. There are 16 residues in the CDR3. V trimming: 5 bases; J trimming: 10 bases; junction bases outside the gene matches: 13. Germline values: CDR1 MDHEN, CDR2 SYDVKM. The CDR3 DNA reads as TGTGCCAGCAGTGTCCACCGGACAGGGGGAAGTGGAAAACTGTTTTTT. Amino acid sequence: CASSVHRTGGSGKLFF. Looking up the rest from reference TRBV28 and TRBJ1-4 gives the full variable domain: DVKVTQSSRYLVKRTGEKVFLECVQDMDHENMFWYRQDPGLGLRLIYFSYDVKMKEKGDIPEGYSVSREKKERFSLILESASTNQTSMYLCASSVHRTGGSGKLFFGSGTQLSVL.

The rearrangement uses TRBV28 and TRBJ2-7; 9 positions match TRBD2. V lost 5 bases to trimming and J lost 2 bases; unmatched junction nucleotides: 10. The CDR3 runs 16 residues. Germline V CDR1 and CDR2: MDHEN, SYDVKM. The CDR3: CASSPTGTSFTYEQYF. Written as DNA, the CDR3 is TGTGCCAGCAGTCCGACCGGGACTAGCTTTACCTACGAGCAGTACTTC.

V gene TRBV9 combines with J gene TRBJ2-3; 9 bases are shared with TRBD1. The ends lost 2 bases at V and 5 bases at J; junction bases unmatched: 3. This CDR3 contains 14 residues. CDR1 is SGDLS and CDR2 is YYNGEE in the germline V gene. CDR3 in DNA: TGTGCCAGCAGCGTGACAGGGGGTGGAGATACGCAGTATTTT. This sequence encodes CASSVTGGGDTQYF. Variable domain in full (rest from reference TRBV9 and TRBJ2-3): DSGVTQTPKHLITATGQRVTLRCSPRSGDLSVYWYQQSLDQGLQFLIQYYNGEERAKGNILERFSAQQFPDLHSELNLSSLELGDSALYFCASSVTGGGDTQYFGPGTRLTVL.

J is TRBJ1-1 and V is TRBV19; 8 bases agree with TRBD1. This CDR3 is 15 amino acids long. Trimming cost V 8 bases and J 0 bases; bases outside gene matches: 8. Looked up from germline, CDR1 is LNHDA and CDR2 is SQIVND (reference sequence). CDR3 DNA sequence: TGTGCCAGTCGGGACAGGCAGTCGGTGAACACTGAAGCTTTCTTT. As protein: CASRDRQSVNTEAFF. The entire variable domain, with the rest obtained from reference TRBV19 and TRBJ1-1, is as follows: DGGITQSPKYLFRKEGQNVTLSCEQNLNHDAMYWYRQDPGQGLRLIYYSQIVNDFQKGDIAEGYSVSREKKESFPLTVTSAQKNPTAFYLCASRDRQSVNTEAFFGQGTRLTVV.

This chain connects TRBV6-2 or TRBV6-3 to TRBJ2-7, with 11 positions matching TRBD1. V gave up 0 bases and J gave up 4 bases; unmatched junction bases: 8. The V gene's germline CDR1 is MNHEY and CDR2 SVGEGT. The CDR3 has 17 amino acids. CDR3 sequence (DNA): TGTGCCAGCAGTTACTCGATTCCGGGACAGGGGGTGTACGAGCAGTACTTC. Translation: CASSYSIPGQGVYEQYF.

This clone was picked up a small number of times. The chain links TRBV28 to TRBJ2-1; D may be TRBD2 (6 bases). The CDR3 spans 12 residues. V lost 10 bases and J 4 bases, leaving 11 bases between the germline ends. Germline CDR1 reads MDHEN; CDR2 reads SYDVKM. As DNA, the CDR3 is TGTGCCACCGGAGGACTATACAATGAGCAGTTCTTC. It yields the protein CATGGLYNEQFF.

The chain employs TRBV11-2 and TRBJ1-1, with TRBD1 identical over 9 bases. Unmatched junction bases numbered 13, after V lost 7 bases and J lost 10 bases. CDR1 SGHAT and CDR2 FQNNGV come from the germline V gene. This CDR3 is 14 amino acids long. CDR3 DNA sequence: TGTGCCAGCAACATAGACGGGGGGACAGGGTTAGCTTTCTTT. It specifies CASNIDGGTGLAFF.

V usage is TRBV15 and J usage is TRBJ2-2, with TRBD2 identical over 11 bases. Germline lookup yields CDR1 LNHNV and CDR2 YYDKDF (reference sequence). Trimming took 5 bases from V and 6 from J; bases not matched to a gene: 8. The CDR3 sequence is 16 residues long. The CDR3 is CATSATSGSPSGELFF. The DNA for the CDR3 is TGTGCCACCAGCGCAACTAGCGGGAGTCCGTCCGGGGAGCTGTTTTTT.

CDR3 DNA: TGTGCCAGCAGCCCCTCCGGGGGGTACGGGGCCAACGTCCTGACTTTC. Its protein is CASSPSGGYGANVLTF. This chain links TRBV7-8 with TRBJ2-6, with 7 positions matching TRBD2. With 5 bases clipped from V and 4 bases from J, the junction kept 8 bases outside the gene matches. The CDR3 is made up of 16 amino acids. The germline V gene has CDR1 SGHVS and CDR2 FQNEAQ.

V is TRBV7-9 and J is TRBJ1-5, with 9 nucleotides matching TRBD1. The V segment lost 3 bases and the J segment 7 bases; nucleotides outside the gene matches: 7. The length of the CDR3 is 15 residues. Germline V gene data show CDR1 as SEHNR and CDR2 as FQNEAQ (reference sequence). CDR3: CASSLGGQGSQPQHF. CDR3 DNA: TGTGCCAGCAGCTTGGGGGGACAGGGTAGCCAGCCCCAGCATTTT.

The rearrangement joins TRBV20-1 to TRBJ2-3; TRBD2 matches at 7 bases. Germline-derived CDR1 and CDR2 are DFQATT and SNEGSKA (reference sequence). The CDR3 is made up of 17 amino acids. V lost 3 bases to trimming and J lost 0 bases; unmatched junction nucleotides: 12. The CDR3: CSASPLKRGASTDTQYF. The CDR3 region has the DNA TGCAGTGCTAGTCCGTTAAAGCGGGGTGCTAGCACAGATACGCAGTATTTT.

Comment on this clone: Other DNA sequences of this sample code for an identical CDR3. The chain combines TRBV7-9 with TRBJ1-1, with D unresolved. Trimming took 3 bases from V and 0 from J, leaving 8 bases between them. This CDR3 is built from 14 residues. CDR1 SEHNR and CDR2 FQNEAQ come from the germline V gene (reference sequence). Here the CDR3 DNA reads TGTGCCAGCAGCTTCCGGGGTATGAACACTGAAGCTTTCTTT. Encoded protein: CASSFRGMNTEAFF.

CDR3 DNA sequence: TGTGCCAGCCTCTACGCGGAAACGGCTGGAAACACCATATATTTT. Its translation is CASLYAETAGNTIYF. V and J are TRBV7-9 and TRBJ1-3; D is undetermined. This CDR3 spans 15 amino acids. The V gene lost 8 bases and the J gene lost 2 bases, with 16 bases spanning the gap. Germline assignment: CDR1 SEHNR and CDR2 FQNEAQ (reference sequence).

The chain links TRBV13 to TRBJ2-7, with D perhaps TRBD1 (5 bases). Trimming removed 0 bases from V and 6 bases from J, with 18 bases in between. Germline assignment: CDR1 PRHDT and CDR2 FYEKMQ (reference sequence). The CDR3 length is 16 residues. DNA for the CDR3: TGTGCCAGCAGCTTAGGTGGTCAGGGCATCAACGCCGAGCAGTACTTC. This sequence encodes CASSLGGQGINAEQYF.

V is TRBV7-9 and J is TRBJ1-4, with a weak D call TRBD1 (5 bases). Germline V gene data show CDR1 as SEHNR and CDR2 as FQNEAQ (reference sequence). This CDR3 region has 14 residues. Between the trimmed V and J ends, which lost 7 bases and 12 bases, there was a span of 21 bases. The CDR3 DNA reads as TGTGCCAGCAAAGCGTCAGGGAATCGGTTGGAACTGTTTTTT. It is translated as CASKASGNRLELFF.

The gene calls are TRBV25-1 and TRBJ1-3; 8 positions match TRBD1. V was pared by 7 bases and J by 4 bases, with 9 bases of the junction left unmatched. The CDR3 extends over 15 amino acids. The germline V gene has CDR1 MGHDK and CDR2 SYGVNS. CDR3 amino acids: CASMTGAERGNTIYF. The CDR3 coding sequence is TGTGCCAGCATGACAGGGGCGGAGCGGGGAAACACCATATATTTT.

The chain joins TRBV5-8 to TRBJ2-1, with 12 bases identical to TRBD2. Looked up from germline, CDR1 is SGHTS and CDR2 is YDEGEE. The CDR3 is 18 amino acids. Trimming at V came to 1 base and at J to 0 bases, leaving 5 bases not matched to a gene. The CDR3 bases are TGTGCCAGCAGCTTGCAGGGACTAGCGGGCCCCTCCTACAATGAGCAGTTCTTC. Translating it yields CASSLQGLAGPSYNEQFF.

The chain combines TRBV6-6 with TRBJ1-5; D is unresolved. This CDR3 has 13 residues. CDR1 MNHNY and CDR2 SVGAGI come from the germline V gene (reference sequence). V lost 4 bases and J 3 bases, leaving 7 bases between the germline ends. CDR3 DNA sequence: TGTGCCAGCAGTTCGAACACCAATCAGCCCCAGCATTTT. This codes for CASSSNTNQPQHF.

V and J are TRBV5-4 and TRBJ1-6; 7 bases map to TRBD1. J lost 6 bases, V lost 1 base, and 1 base had no gene match. CDR1 is SGHNT, CDR2 YYREEE, per germline (reference sequence). The CDR3 extends over 14 amino acids. The CDR3 DNA is TGTGCCAGCAGCTTGAGGGACAGTAATTCACCCCTCCACTTT. As protein: CASSLRDSNSPLHF. The whole variable domain, remainder taken from reference TRBV5-4 and TRBJ1-6, is ETGVTQSPTHLIKTRGQQVTLRCSSQSGHNTVSWYQQALGQGPQFIFQYYREEENGRGNFPPRFSGLQFPNYSSELNVNALELDDSALYLCASSLRDSNSPLHFGNGTRLTVT.

The V gene is TRBV14, the J gene TRBJ1-1; D perhaps matches TRBD1 (6 bases). This CDR3 has 13 amino acids. V lost 5 bases, J lost 3 bases, and 10 bases lay in between. Germline values: CDR1 SGHDN, CDR2 FVKESK. This CDR3 is CASSLQGDTEAFF. The CDR3 bases are TGTGCCAGCAGCTTACAGGGAGACACTGAAGCTTTCTTT.